The clone carrying this TCR beta chain was counted only a few times. Its antigen remains unknown. In the same sample, other DNA sequences code for this CDR3. The junction had 6 bases not matched to a gene; V was cut back by 3 bases and J by 8 bases. Germline values: CDR1 SQVTM, CDR2 ANQGSEA. The CDR3 has 12 residues. This entry comes from a study of OX40 agonist ivuxolimab in advanced cancers. Broader study findings: Some nonresponders additionally presented with little normalized T-cell clonal expansion.

Produced via immunoSEQ multiplex PCR; TCRdb's table is partial and in-frame only. The sample has 45,000 to 50,000 clones, 79% seen once; the top ten hold around 1.9%. The sample here was CD4+ or CD8+ T cells sorted from blood, taken in a trial of the OX40 agonist ivuxolimab. The chain combines TRBV29-1 with TRBJ1-2; 7 positions match TRBD1. The receptor was derived from an adult with an advanced solid tumor such as melanoma, head and neck, liver or kidney cancer. CDR3: CSVEEGAGGYTF. DNA for the CDR3: TGCAGCGTTGAGGAGGGGGCGGGGGGCTACACCTTC.